This TCR beta chain was recorded in a study of identical twins. Template switching (which added a universal primer site) was used, and cDNA carried unique molecular identifiers. TCRdb redid the calling of the 5' RACE reads with MiXCR, one entry per CDR3 protein. The sample has 300,000 to 400,000 distinct CDR3 sequences; approximately 13% are singletons. Remarks on this clonotype: Its antigen is not known.

CDR3 length equals 16 residues. Germline CDR1 SGHTA, CDR2 FQGNSA. Deletions cut 5 bases from V and 7 bases from J, with 22 bases between. Whole-study results and caveats: A lower insertion count was a feature of abundant cord blood beta clonotypes, with no such feature in memory repertoires. Diverse VJ usage suggested most zero-insertion clonotypes were not invariant T cells.

These data were also filed under a second study, of yellow fever vaccine responses in identical twins. That investigation notes: It has been reported that, in twins, the vaccine T cell response seemed partly convergent and partly personalized.

The receptor was isolated from a woman younger than 35 in good health. Sample: CD8+ T cells sorted from blood. This rearrangement joins TRBV7-2 to TRBJ2-3, with D perhaps TRBD2 (5 bases). The CDR3 DNA reads as TGTGCCAGCAGCCATAGCGAACTGGGGTTTTGGAATACGCAGTATTTT. Translating gives CASSHSELGFWNTQYF.